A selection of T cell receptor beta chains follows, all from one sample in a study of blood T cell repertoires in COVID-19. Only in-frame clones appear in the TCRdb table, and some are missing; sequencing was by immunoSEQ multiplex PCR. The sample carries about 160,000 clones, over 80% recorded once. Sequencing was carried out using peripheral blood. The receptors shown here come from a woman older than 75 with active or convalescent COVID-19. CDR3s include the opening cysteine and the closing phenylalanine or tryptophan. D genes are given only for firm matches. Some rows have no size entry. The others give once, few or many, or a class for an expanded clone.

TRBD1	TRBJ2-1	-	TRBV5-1	CASSSQGRTGGDEQFF	TGCGCCAGCAGCTCCCAGGGACGGACAGGGGGCGATGAGCAGTTCTTC
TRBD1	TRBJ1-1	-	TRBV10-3	CAIRTTGVGAEAFF	TGTGCCATCAGGACGACAGGGGTAGGGGCTGAAGCTTTCTTT
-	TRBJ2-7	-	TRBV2	CASSEQGGSYEQYF	TGTGCCAGCAGTGAACAGGGCGGCTCCTACGAGCAGTACTTC
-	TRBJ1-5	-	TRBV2	CASSDGVSGQPQHF	TGTGCCAGCAGTGACGGTGTGTCGGGTCAGCCCCAGCATTTT
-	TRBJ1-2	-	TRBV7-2	CASSFGPTGSGGYTF	TGTGCCAGCAGCTTCGGACCTACAGGGTCAGGGGGCTACACCTTC
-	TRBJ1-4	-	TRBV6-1	CASSDGTQGEKLFF	TGTGCCAGCAGTGACGGGACACAAGGAGAAAAACTGTTTTTT
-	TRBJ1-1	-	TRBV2	CASREEDTEAFF	TGTGCCAGCAGAGAGGAGGACACTGAAGCTTTCTTT
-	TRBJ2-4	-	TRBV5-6	CASSFTQLENIQYF	TGTGCCAGCAGCTTTACACAGTTAGAAAACATTCAGTACTTC
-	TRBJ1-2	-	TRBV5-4	CASSFAGVSTNYGYTF	TGTGCCAGCAGCTTCGCAGGGGTCTCAACTAACTATGGCTACACCTTC
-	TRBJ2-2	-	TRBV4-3	CASSQDQRTGELFF	TGCGCCAGCAGCCAAGATCAGAGGACCGGGGAGCTGTTTTTT
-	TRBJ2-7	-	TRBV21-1	CASSQGRYEQYF	TGTGCCAGCAGTCAGGGGCGATACGAGCAGTACTTC
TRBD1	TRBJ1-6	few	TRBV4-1	CASSQDAAGGNSPLHF	TGCGCCAGCAGCCAAGATGCTGCAGGGGGAAATTCACCCCTCCACTTT
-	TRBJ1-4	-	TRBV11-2	CASSLARGLGEKLFF	TGTGCCAGCAGCTTAGCTCGGGGATTGGGTGAAAAACTGTTTTTT
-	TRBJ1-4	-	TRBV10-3	CAISEGHPNEKLFF	TGTGCCATCAGTGAGGGCCACCCCAATGAAAAACTGTTTTTT
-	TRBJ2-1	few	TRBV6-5	CASRVSEGSYNEQFF	TGTGCCAGCAGAGTTAGCGAGGGCTCCTACAATGAGCAGTTCTTC
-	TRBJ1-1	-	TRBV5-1	CASSLGSVRNTEAFF	TGCGCCAGCAGCTTGGGTAGCGTCAGGAACACTGAAGCTTTCTTT
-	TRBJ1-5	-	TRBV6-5	CASSYSSDGNQPQHF	TGTGCCAGCAGTTACTCGAGTGATGGCAATCAGCCCCAGCATTTT
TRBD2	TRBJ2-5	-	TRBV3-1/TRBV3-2	CASIQRGGEAETQYF	TGTGCCAGCATCCAGCGGGGGGGCGAAGCAGAGACCCAGTACTTC
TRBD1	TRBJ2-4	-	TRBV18	CASSPGTGENIQYF	TGTGCCAGCTCACCCGGGACAGGGGAAAACATTCAGTACTTC
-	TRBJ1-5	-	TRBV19	CASSIVTLGRVNQPQHF	TGTGCCAGTAGTATAGTGACCCTGGGTCGGGTCAATCAGCCCCAGCATTTT
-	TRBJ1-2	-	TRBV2	CASSGTALNYGYTF	TGTGCCAGCAGTGGGACAGCTCTTAACTATGGCTACACCTTC
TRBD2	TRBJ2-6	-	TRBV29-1	CSVRPGGAGANVLTF	TGCAGCGTTCGCCCGGGGGGGGCTGGGGCCAACGTCCTGACTTTC
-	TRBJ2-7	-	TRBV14	CASSQETGGFAYEQYF	TGTGCCAGCAGCCAAGAGACAGGAGGATTTGCCTACGAGCAGTACTTC
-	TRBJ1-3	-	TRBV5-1	CASSSDSGNTIYF	TGCGCCAGCAGTTCGGACAGCGGAAACACCATATATTTT
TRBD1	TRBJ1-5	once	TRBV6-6	CASRVTGGDNQPQHF	TGTGCCAGCAGAGTGACAGGGGGCGACAATCAGCCCCAGCATTTT
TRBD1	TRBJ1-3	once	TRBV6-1	CASSEFPGTGERGNTIYF	TGTGCCAGCAGTGAGTTCCCTGGGACAGGGGAAAGGGGAAACACCATATATTTT
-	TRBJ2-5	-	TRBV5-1	CASSSTRSGETQYF	TGCGCCAGCAGCTCGACTAGGTCGGGAGAGACCCAGTACTTC
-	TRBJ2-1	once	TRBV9	CASTNSGFNEQFF	TGTGCCAGCACCAACTCAGGGTTCAATGAGCAGTTCTTC
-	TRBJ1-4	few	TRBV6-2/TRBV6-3	CASSFVPGRNEKLFF	TGTGCCAGCAGTTTCGTACCCGGGAGGAATGAAAAACTGTTTTTT
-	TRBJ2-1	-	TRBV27	CASSLSYSYNEQFF	TGTGCCAGCAGTTTGAGTTATTCCTACAATGAGCAGTTCTTC
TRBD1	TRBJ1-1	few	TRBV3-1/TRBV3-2	CASSLEQGANTEAFF	TGTGCCAGCAGCTTAGAGCAGGGGGCGAACACTGAAGCTTTCTTT
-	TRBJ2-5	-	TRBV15	CATSRDLQQETQYF	TGTGCCACCAGCAGAGATCTACAGCAAGAGACCCAGTACTTC
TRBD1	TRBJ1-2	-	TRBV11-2	CASSFGGQPYGYTF	TGTGCCAGCAGCTTTGGGGGACAGCCCTATGGCTACACCTTC
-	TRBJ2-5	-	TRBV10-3	CAISPGGFLETQYF	TGTGCCATCTCTCCCGGAGGATTTTTAGAGACCCAGTACTTC
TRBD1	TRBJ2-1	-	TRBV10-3	CAISESGQDYNEQFF	TGTGCCATCAGTGAGTCGGGACAGGACTACAATGAGCAGTTCTTC
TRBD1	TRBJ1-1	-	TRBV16	CASSPGQQRREAFF	TGTGCCAGCAGCCCGGGACAGCAACGTAGGGAAGCTTTCTTT
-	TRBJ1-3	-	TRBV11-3	CASSLGGGETGNTIYF	TGTGCCAGCAGCTTAGGAGGGGGTGAAACTGGAAACACCATATATTTT
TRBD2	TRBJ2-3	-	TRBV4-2	CASSRAPSGGSTDTQYF	TGTGCCAGCAGCCGCGCACCTAGCGGGGGAAGCACAGATACGCAGTATTTT
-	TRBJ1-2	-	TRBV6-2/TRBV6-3	CASSGRTLRDYGYTF	TGTGCCAGCAGCGGACGGACCCTGCGGGACTATGGCTACACCTTC
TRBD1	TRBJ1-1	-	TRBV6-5	CASSPPQGAREAFF	TGTGCCAGCAGTCCCCCACAGGGGGCGCGGGAAGCTTTCTTT
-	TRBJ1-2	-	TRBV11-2	CASSLSGQGGYTF	TGTGCCAGCAGCTTATCAGGGCAGGGTGGCTACACCTTC
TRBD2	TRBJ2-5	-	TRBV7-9	CASSSTSGGAVETQYF	TGTGCCAGCAGCTCTACTAGCGGGGGGGCTGTCGAGACCCAGTACTTC
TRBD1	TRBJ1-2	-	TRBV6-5	CASIVDRASYGYTF	TGTGCCAGCATCGTTGACAGGGCATCATATGGCTACACCTTC
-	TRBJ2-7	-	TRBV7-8	CASSFRGIHEQYF	TGTGCCAGCAGCTTTAGGGGGATCCACGAGCAGTACTTC
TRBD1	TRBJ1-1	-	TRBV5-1	CASSRDRGGTEAFF	TGCGCCAGCAGCAGGGACAGGGGAGGAACTGAAGCTTTCTTT
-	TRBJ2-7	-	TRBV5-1	CASSRQGGKAHEQYF	TGCGCCAGCAGCCGGCAGGGGGGCAAGGCGCACGAGCAGTACTTC
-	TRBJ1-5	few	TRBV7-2	CASSPSTASNQPQHF	TGTGCCAGCAGCCCCTCGACAGCGTCCAATCAGCCCCAGCATTTT
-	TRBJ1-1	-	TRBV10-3	CAISESGGEAFF	TGTGCCATCAGTGAGTCAGGGGGAGAGGCTTTCTTT
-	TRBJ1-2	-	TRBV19	CASSIDPGGTTVYGYTF	TGTGCCAGTAGTATAGATCCTGGCGGGACGACGGTCTATGGCTACACCTTC
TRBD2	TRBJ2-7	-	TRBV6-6	CASSYSSGGAGEQYF	TGTGCCAGCAGTTACTCTAGCGGGGGGGCCGGGGAGCAGTACTTC
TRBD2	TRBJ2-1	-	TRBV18	CASSSGTSGGANYNEQFF	TGTGCCAGCTCATCCGGGACTAGCGGGGGGGCCAACTACAATGAGCAGTTCTTC
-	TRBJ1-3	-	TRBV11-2	CASSLGWEGGGNTIYF	TGTGCCAGCAGCTTAGGTTGGGAAGGAGGTGGAAACACCATATATTTT
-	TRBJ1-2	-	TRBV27	CASSPGEGNYGYTF	TGTGCCAGCAGCCCAGGGGAGGGTAACTATGGCTACACCTTC
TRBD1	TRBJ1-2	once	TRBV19	CASILGTGTSTNGYTF	TGTGCCAGTATCCTCGGGACAGGAACATCTACTAATGGCTACACCTTC
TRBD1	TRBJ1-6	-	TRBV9	CASSERGQGNSPLHF	TGTGCCAGCAGCGAGAGGGGACAGGGGAATTCACCCCTCCACTTT
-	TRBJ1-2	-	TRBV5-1	CASSTGQQSGYGYTF	TGCGCCAGCAGCACCGGACAGCAATCTGGCTATGGCTACACCTTC